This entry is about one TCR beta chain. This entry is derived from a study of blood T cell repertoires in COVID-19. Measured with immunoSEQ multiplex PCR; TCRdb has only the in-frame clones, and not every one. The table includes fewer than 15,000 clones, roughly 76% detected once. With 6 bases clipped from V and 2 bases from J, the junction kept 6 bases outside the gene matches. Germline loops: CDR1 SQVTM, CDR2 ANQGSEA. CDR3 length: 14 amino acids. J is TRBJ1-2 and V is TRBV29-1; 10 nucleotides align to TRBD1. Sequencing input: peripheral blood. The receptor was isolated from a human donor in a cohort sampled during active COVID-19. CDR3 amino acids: CSVAGTGVNYGYTF. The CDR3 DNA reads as TGCAGCGTCGCAGGGACAGGGGTCAACTATGGCTACACCTTC.